This paragraph reports one TCR beta chain. No antigen is known for it. This entry comes from a study of cytomegalovirus exposure and HLA in healthy donors. Overall study results and limits: Three CMV-associated chains proved CMV antigen-specific in vitro. Most TCR sequences showed up rarely, but some public TCRs showed up in many donors. Subsequent analysis showed first-cohort TCR clusters tending to co-occur in 120 or so validation repertoires.

Germline loops: CDR1 LNHDA, CDR2 SQIVND (reference sequence). The CDR3 sequence is 14 residues long. V shed 6 bases and J shed 5 bases, with 14 bases lying between them. Profiled with immunoSEQ multiplex PCR; TCRdb holds only in-frame clones, not every one. The data hold about 150,000 clones, with roughly 90% observed a single time. This rearrangement joins TRBV19 to TRBJ1-5; D is unresolved. The sequence came from a man aged 18 to 29 in good health and CMV-seropositive. The sample comprised PBMCs. DNA for the CDR3: TGTGCCAGTAGCACAGACGGAACCTATCAGCCCCAGCATTTT. It encodes CASSTDGTYQPQHF.